These 10 T cell receptor beta chains originate from one sample sequenced in a study of cytotoxic CD8 clonotypes in ibrutinib-treated CLL. TCRdb keeps only in-frame clones here, not all; method: immunoSEQ multiplex PCR. The sample comprises approximately 60,000 clones, 56% of which are singletons, and around 21% rests with the top ten. Here the sequenced sample was PBMCs, taken after 24 months of ibrutinib treatment. The source of these receptors is a human donor with chronic lymphocytic leukemia.

The chain recombines TRBV2 with TRBJ2-7, with TRBD2 matching over 8 bases. Trimming removed 5 bases from V and 2 bases from J; junction bases left unmatched: 8. Germline loops: CDR1 SNHLY, CDR2 FYNNEI. The CDR3 is 15 amino acids. The DNA of the CDR3 is TGTGCCAGCAGTACTGACGTAGCGGGGCCCTACGAGCAGTACTTC. Protein product: CASSTDVAGPYEQYF.

The chain is built from TRBV2 and TRBJ1-6; D is possibly TRBD1 (5 bases). V lost 8 bases and J 3 bases, leaving 14 bases between the germline ends. The CDR3 covers 15 residues. Germline loops: CDR1 SNHLY, CDR2 FYNNEI. The CDR3 bases are TGTGCCAGCCTATCCCGGGACGGCTATAATTCACCCCTCCACTTT. This translates into CASLSRDGYNSPLHF.

This chain uses TRBV6-5 with TRBJ1-6; D not certain. Trimming left V 7 bases short and J 3 bases short, with 13 bases between. Germline V gene sequence: CDR1 MNHEY, CDR2 SVGAGI. This CDR3 spans 15 amino acids. Here the CDR3 reads CASTLNRVYNSPLHF. CDR3 DNA sequence: TGTGCCAGCACTCTTAACCGGGTCTATAATTCACCCCTCCACTTT.

The genes are TRBV4-2 and TRBJ2-7; D remains unclear. V gave up 4 bases and J gave up 1 base, with 11 bases separating them. The germline V gene encodes CDR1 LGHNA and CDR2 YNFKEQ. This CDR3 spans 14 amino acids. The CDR3 DNA reads as TGTGCCAGCAGCCGAGGAGACGGGTCCTACGAGCAGTACTTC. Protein: CASSRGDGSYEQYF.

This clone was counted a few times. The chain links TRBV28 to TRBJ2-5, with 10 nucleotides matching TRBD2. Germline-derived CDR1 and CDR2 are MDHEN and SYDVKM. J was trimmed by 2 bases and V by 2 bases; bases with no gene match: 8. This CDR3 region has 17 residues. Here the CDR3 reads CASSLLLSGGTQETQYF. CDR3 in DNA: TGTGCCAGCAGTTTACTCCTTAGCGGGGGGACTCAAGAGACCCAGTACTTC.

V and J are TRBV2 and TRBJ2-7, with TRBD1 as a possible D gene (6 bases). Trimming left V 5 bases short and J 5 bases short, with 16 bases between. This CDR3 has 14 amino acids. Germline-derived CDR1 and CDR2 are SNHLY and FYNNEI. The CDR3 spells CASSLIWGHDEQYF. CDR3 nucleotides: TGTGCCAGCAGTTTGATTTGGGGGCACGACGAGCAGTACTTC.

This clone appeared a few times. The V call is TRBV7-9, the J call TRBJ1-1, with D possibly TRBD1 on 5 matching bases. Germline CDR1 and CDR2: SEHNR and FQNEAQ (reference sequence). CDR3 size: 14 residues. Trimming removed 0 bases from V and 1 base from J, with 6 bases in between. The chain's CDR3 is CASSLAGENTEAFF. CDR3 sequence (DNA): TGTGCCAGCAGCTTAGCAGGGGAGAACACTGAAGCTTTCTTT.

The CDR3: CASRTGGVDTGELFF. For the CDR3, the DNA is TGTGCCAGCCGGACAGGGGGCGTAGACACCGGGGAGCTGTTTTTT. This sequence joins TRBV2 and TRBJ2-2; 11 bases fit TRBD1. Germline V gene sequence: CDR1 SNHLY, CDR2 FYNNEI. With 8 bases clipped from V and 3 bases from J, the junction kept 5 bases outside the gene matches. The CDR3 extends over 15 amino acids.

This chain connects TRBV2 to TRBJ1-5; D not certain. Germline CDR1 reads SNHLY; CDR2 reads FYNNEI. The CDR3 has 13 amino acids. V was pared by 8 bases and J by 1 base, with 9 bases between. The CDR3, as DNA: TGTGCCAGCGGACCGGCGAGCAATCAGCCCCAGCATTTT. Protein sequence: CASGPASNQPQHF. Using reference TRBV2 and TRBJ1-5 for the parts outside the CDR3, the full variable domain is EPEVTQTPSHQVTQMGQEVILRCVPISNHLYFYWYRQILGQKVEFLVSFYNNEISEKSEIFDDQFSVERPDGSNFTLKIRSTKLEDSAMYFCASGPASNQPQHFGDGTRLSIL.

CDR3 protein: CASSPFTGFNQPQHF. CDR3 coding DNA: TGTGCCAGCAGTCCCTTTACAGGGTTCAATCAGCCCCAGCATTTT. The chain joins TRBV27 to TRBJ1-5; D is possibly TRBD1 (6 bases). The germline CDR1 and CDR2 sequences are MNHEY and SMNVEV (reference sequence). The CDR3 is made up of 15 amino acids. V lost 5 bases and J 3 bases, leaving 14 bases between the germline ends.